This TCR beta chain was retrieved from a study of Ad26.COV2.S vaccination and SARS-CoV-2 variants. General study findings and limits: Total responses of T cells may have been underestimated by the analyses of TCR breadth and depth.

The treatment: roughly 20 received Ad26.COV2.S at low or high dose, single or two shots; about 5 received placebo; per-sample allocation not given. At day 63 after the first vaccine or placebo injection, samples were drawn. A Boston adult aged 18-55 years was the donor. As to this clone: The target antigen is unknown.

The ends lost 6 bases at V and 5 bases at J; junction bases unmatched: 10. Per germline, CDR1 ENHRY and CDR2 SYGVKD. The CDR3 spans 15 residues. This table comes from immunoSEQ multiplex PCR, and its TCRdb copy is limited to in-frame clones, with some not included. The data contain around 240,000 clones, more than 75% of them singletons. This receptor was identified in a person between 18 and 65 years old who received the Ad26.COV2.S COVID-19 vaccine or a placebo. The chain couples TRBV10-3 to TRBJ2-3, with 8 bases matching TRBD1. Sample: peripheral blood, taken in a trial of Ad26.COV2.S vaccine versus placebo. The CDR3: CAIRTDRVAVDTQYF. The CDR3 coding sequence is TGTGCCATCAGAACGGACAGGGTAGCGGTAGATACGCAGTATTTT.